The clone carrying this T cell receptor beta chain occurred a few times. The antigen is undetermined. Primers: 60 Vbeta forward and 13 Jbeta reverse. The table came from immunoSEQ multiplex PCR; TCRdb's copy has only in-frame clones and leaves some out. The data show under 85,000 clones, about 78% seen once. Per germline, CDR1 MNHEY and CDR2 SMNVEV (reference sequence). The V end was cut by 0 bases, the J end by 0 bases, with 6 bases between. This CDR3 is 15 amino acids long. These data belong to a study of cytomegalovirus exposure and HLA in healthy donors. General study findings and limits: The classifier reportedly diagnosed cytomegalovirus status with high sensitivity and specificity. The records held CMV serostatus as the only immune exposure information. One later analysis reportedly identified an Asian-associated ancestry cluster that showed fewer N-insertions than the approximately 710-donor mean.

The chain links TRBV27 to TRBJ1-5; D call uncertain. This receptor was obtained from a man between 18 and 35 years old in good health and CMV-seronegative. Sequencing was performed on PBMCs. CDR3 sequence: CASSLSRYSNQPQHF. DNA for the CDR3: TGTGCCAGCAGTTTATCCAGATATAGCAATCAGCCCCAGCATTTT.